A selection of T cell receptor beta chains follows, all from one sample in a study of beta chain features in type 1 diabetes. The assay was immunoSEQ multiplex PCR, and TCRdb's table has in-frame clones only and misses some. This sample has about half a million clones, with approximately 30% found just once. Material: naive CD4+ T cells from blood. The receptors were gathered from a man younger than 30 in good health. Both conserved end residues are part of each CDR3. D genes are given only for firm matches. Clone size is given for some rows only: seen once, a few or many times, or a class if the clone is expanded.

>TRBD1|TRBV28|few|TRBJ2-7
TGTGCCAGCATTCTTGGACAGGGGACCTACGAGCAGTACTTC
CASILGQGTYEQYF
>-|TRBV30|few|TRBJ1-1
TGTGCCTGGAGTACCGGGGGGCGAGCTTTCTTT
CAWSTGGRAFF
>-|TRBV6-4|-|TRBJ1-2
TGTGCCAGCAGTCCATCAGGGGATCAAGGCTACACCTTC
CASSPSGDQGYTF
>-|TRBV10-3|few|TRBJ2-5
TGTGCCATCAGTGCTGGGGAGGACGAGACCCAGTACTTC
CAISAGEDETQYF
>-|TRBV30|-|TRBJ2-7
TGTGCCTGGAGTGAAGGGTTAGTGACTTACGAGCAGTACTTC
CAWSEGLVTYEQYF
>-|TRBV20-1|-|TRBJ2-7
TGCAGTGCTGGTACGAGGTACGAGCAGTACTTC
CSAGTRYEQYF
>-|TRBV2|-|TRBJ2-1
TGTGCCAGCAGTCGACAGCTATTCGAGCAGTTCTTC
CASSRQLFEQFF
>-|TRBV15|few|TRBJ2-7
TGTGCCACCACCACAGGGCGATCCTACGAGCAGTACTTC
CATTTGRSYEQYF
>-|TRBV30|-|TRBJ2-1
TGTGCCTGGAGGGGGGTAGGTAGAGAGCAGTTCTTC
CAWRGVGREQFF
>-|TRBV6-5|-|TRBJ2-2
TGTGCCAGCAGTTACTCGGTTGGGGCCGGGGAGCTGTTTTTT
CASSYSVGAGELFF
>-|TRBV11-1|-|TRBJ2-2
TGTGCCAGCAGCTTTGAGTACACCGGGGAGCTGTTTTTT
CASSFEYTGELFF
>-|TRBV15|-|TRBJ2-1
TGTGCCACCAGCAGAGTGTCCCCCTACGATGAGCAGTTCTTC
CATSRVSPYDEQFF
>TRBD2|TRBV19|-|TRBJ2-7
TGTGCCAGTAGTATGCCTAGCGGGAGGGCCAGCGAGCAGTACTTC
CASSMPSGRASEQYF
>-|TRBV30|-|TRBJ2-7
TGTGCCTGGAGTTCCAGGGGAGTCCACGAGCAGTACTTC
CAWSSRGVHEQYF
>TRBD2|TRBV14|few|TRBJ2-1
TGTGCCAGCAGCCGGGTGGCGGGAGAAAATGAGCAGTTCTTC
CASSRVAGENEQFF
>-|TRBV30|-|TRBJ1-4
TGTGCCTGGAGTGCGGGCGCTGGGGTTGAAAAACTGTTTTTT
CAWSAGAGVEKLFF
>-|TRBV10-3|once|TRBJ2-7
TGTGCCATCAGTGAGTCTGGGGGGCTACCCTACGAGCAGTACTTC
CAISESGGLPYEQYF